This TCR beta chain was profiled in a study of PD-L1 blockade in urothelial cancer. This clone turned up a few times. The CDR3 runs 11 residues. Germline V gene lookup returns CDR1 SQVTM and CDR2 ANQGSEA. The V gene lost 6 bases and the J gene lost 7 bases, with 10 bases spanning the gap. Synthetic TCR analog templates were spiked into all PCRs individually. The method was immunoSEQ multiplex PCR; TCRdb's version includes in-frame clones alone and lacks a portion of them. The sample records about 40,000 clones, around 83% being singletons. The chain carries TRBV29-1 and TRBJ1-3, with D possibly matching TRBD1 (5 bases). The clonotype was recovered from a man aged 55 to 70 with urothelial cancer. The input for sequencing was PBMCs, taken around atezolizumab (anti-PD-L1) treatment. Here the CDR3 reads CSVPDSNTIYF. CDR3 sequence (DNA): TGCAGCGTCCCAGACAGCAACACCATATATTTT.